The next 27 T cell receptor beta chains were all read from a single sample in a study of T cell changes during pregnancy in multiple sclerosis. Generated by immunoSEQ multiplex PCR, the TCRdb table keeps only in-frame clones and is missing some. The sample holds approximately 60,000 clones, just under 95% seen once. Sequencing was performed on CD4+ T cells from peripheral blood mononuclear cells, taken before pregnancy. The origin of the receptors is a female donor with multiple sclerosis, enrolled in a pregnancy study.

The genes are TRBV6-5 and TRBJ1-3; D might be TRBD1 (5 bases). The germline V and J ends were trimmed by 0 bases and 0 bases, with 6 bases remaining between them. The CDR3 sequence is 15 residues long. Germline loops: CDR1 MNHEY, CDR2 SVGAGI. The CDR3 bases are TGTGCCAGCAGTTACTCGGGGGGCTCTGGAAACACCATATATTTT. Translating gives CASSYSGGSGNTIYF.

The chain has TRBV5-6 and TRBJ2-7; possible D gene TRBD2, 6 bases. The CDR3 covers 14 residues. Trimming pared 0 bases from V and 2 bases from J, leaving 9 bases between. CDR1 is SGHDT and CDR2 is YYEEEE in the germline V gene. CDR3 region: CASSLVADAYEQYF. CDR3 nucleotides: TGTGCCAGCAGCTTGGTAGCGGACGCCTACGAGCAGTACTTC.

This clone has just one count. This chain uses TRBV5-1 with TRBJ2-7; TRBD1 matches 12 bases. After removal of 5 bases from V and 6 bases from J, the junction contained 9 bases not matched to a gene. Germline assignment: CDR1 SGHRS and CDR2 YFSETQ. The length of the CDR3 is 15 residues. DNA for the CDR3: TGCGCCAGCAGTTCTCCGGGGACAGGGGGCGGCGAGCAGTACTTC. It translates to CASSSPGTGGGEQYF.

The chain couples TRBV6-5 to TRBJ1-2, with TRBD1 matching 8 bases. V gave up 7 bases and J gave up 3 bases; unmatched junction bases: 7. The V gene's germline CDR1 is MNHEY and CDR2 SVGAGI. The CDR3 contains 14 residues. The CDR3 sequence: CASNLQDRDYGYTF. CDR3 DNA sequence: TGTGCCAGCAACCTCCAGGACAGGGACTATGGCTACACCTTC.

The J gene is TRBJ2-7, the V gene TRBV30; TRBD1 matches at 8 bases. V shed 1 base, J shed 3 bases, and the junction held 5 bases outside the gene matches. The CDR3 extends over 14 amino acids. Germline assignment: CDR1 GTSNPN and CDR2 SVGIG (reference sequence). DNA for the CDR3: TGTGCCTGGAGTGCGGGACAGGACTTCTACGAGCAGTACTTC. It encodes CAWSAGQDFYEQYF. Full variable domain (rest looked up from reference TRBV30 and TRBJ2-7): SQTIHQWPATLVQPVGSPLSLECTVEGTSNPNLYWYRQAAGRGLQLLFYSVGIGQISSEVPQNLSASRPQDRQFILSSKKLLLSDSGFYLCAWSAGQDFYEQYFGPGTRLTVT.

The chain joins TRBV9 to TRBJ2-2; possibly TRBD2 for D (5 bases). This CDR3 comprises 12 residues. V lost 3 bases to trimming and J lost 6 bases, with 6 bases between them. Germline CDR1 SGDLS, CDR2 YYNGEE. The CDR3 coding sequence is TGTGCCAGCAGCGGAGGGCCCGGGGAGCTGTTTTTT. This sequence encodes CASSGGPGELFF.

The chain has TRBV10-3 and TRBJ2-1; 7 bases fit TRBD1. The germline CDR1 and CDR2 sequences are ENHRY and SYGVKD. The CDR3 runs to 13 residues. The V segment lost 7 bases and the J segment 8 bases; nucleotides outside the gene matches: 8. The CDR3 reads CAIKNRGGDEQFF. The CDR3 DNA reads TGTGCCATCAAAAACAGGGGTGGAGATGAGCAGTTCTTC.

The chain carries TRBV7-9 and TRBJ2-5, with D perhaps TRBD1 (5 bases). Germline CDR1 reads SEHNR; CDR2 reads FQNEAQ (reference sequence). The CDR3 covers 15 residues. The V and J ends lost 0 bases and 3 bases respectively, with 11 bases between them. Here the CDR3 DNA reads TGTGCCAGCAGCTTAGCGGGGCTAGGGAAAGAGACCCAGTACTTC. This sequence encodes CASSLAGLGKETQYF.

This clone occurred once. This CDR3 is CASSSLGLAEYNEQFF. The CDR3 DNA is TGTGCCAGCAGTTCCCTCGGGCTAGCGGAGTACAATGAGCAGTTCTTC. V is TRBV27 and J is TRBJ2-1; 7 positions agree with TRBD2. The CDR3 loop spans 16 amino acids. V was pared by 4 bases and J by 4 bases, with 10 bases of the junction left unmatched. CDR1 and CDR2 (germline): MNHEY, SMNVEV (reference sequence).

The chain joins TRBV7-9 to TRBJ2-4; D remains unclear. This CDR3 is 15 amino acids long. The germline V and J ends were trimmed by 0 bases and 5 bases, with 11 bases remaining between them. The V gene's germline CDR1 is SEHNR and CDR2 FQNEAQ (reference sequence). The CDR3, as DNA: TGTGCCAGCAGCTTAGCTAGCAGTCCAGAAAACATTCAGTACTTC. It yields the protein CASSLASSPENIQYF.

This rearrangement joins TRBV5-4 to TRBJ2-5; 12 bases match TRBD2. This CDR3 has 16 amino acids. The junction had 6 bases not matched to a gene; V was cut back by 4 bases and J by 2 bases. Looked up from germline, CDR1 is SGHNT and CDR2 is YYREEE (reference sequence). For the CDR3, the DNA is TGTGCCAGCAGCCTACCGGGACTAGCGGGTCAAGAGACCCAGTACTTC. Amino acid sequence: CASSLPGLAGQETQYF.

The CDR3 nucleotides are TGTGCCAGTAGTATCGGGGATATAAACACTGAAGCTTTCTTT. It translates to CASSIGDINTEAFF. V is TRBV19 and J is TRBJ1-1, with unresolved D. CDR1 is LNHDA, CDR2 SQIVND, per germline (reference sequence). There are 14 residues in the CDR3. V was cut by 3 bases and J by 2 bases, with 10 bases left in between.

This clone has only one observation. This chain joins TRBV12-5 and TRBJ1-2, with a possible D match to TRBD1 (5 bases). The CDR3 runs to 12 residues. Trimming removed 11 bases at V and 5 bases at J, with 15 bases between. Germline V lookup: CDR1 LGHNT, CDR2 FRNRAP. CDR3 in amino acids: CASMGGRYGYTF. As DNA, the CDR3 is TGTGCTTCAATGGGGGGGAGGTATGGCTACACCTTC.

The J gene is TRBJ2-4, the V gene TRBV7-2, with D unresolved. This CDR3 is built from 15 residues. Trimming shortened V by 4 bases and J by 0 bases, and 10 bases separated the two germline ends. Germline CDR1 is SGHTA and CDR2 is FQGNSA. The CDR3, as DNA: TGTGCCAGCAGCTCGGGTTTTCTAGCCAAAAACATTCAGTACTTC. Protein sequence: CASSSGFLAKNIQYF.

The chain couples TRBV5-4 to TRBJ2-7; 7 nucleotides match TRBD1. V dropped 2 bases and J dropped 6; count of bases not matched to a gene: 5. This CDR3 is built from 13 residues. Germline V lookup: CDR1 SGHNT, CDR2 YYREEE (reference sequence). CDR3 sequence: CASSFTGASEQYF. The CDR3 nucleotides are TGTGCCAGCAGCTTTACAGGGGCAAGCGAGCAGTACTTC.

The chain couples TRBV6-1 to TRBJ2-7; TRBD2 is a possible D gene (5 bases). In germline, CDR1 is MNHNS, CDR2 SASEGT. V dropped 4 bases and J dropped 6 bases, with 16 bases sitting between them. The CDR3 loop spans 14 amino acids. CDR3: CASSVGHGLFEQYF. The CDR3, as DNA: TGTGCCAGCAGTGTCGGGCACGGACTCTTCGAGCAGTACTTC.

The table lists this clone with a count of one. The chain couples TRBV5-6 to TRBJ2-7, with 10 bases matching TRBD2. Germline values: CDR1 SGHDT, CDR2 YYEEEE. The CDR3 is 14 residues long. The V and J ends lost 1 base and 4 bases, in that order; junction bases with no gene match: 2. CDR3 bases: TGTGCCAGCAGCTTGATTAGCGGGGGGTACGAGCAGTACTTC. This encodes CASSLISGGYEQYF.

The V call is TRBV18, the J call TRBJ1-1; D may be TRBD1 (5 bases). Germline values: CDR1 KGHSH, CDR2 LQKENI. The CDR3 length is 13 residues. Trimming cost V 2 bases and J 6 bases, with 10 bases left between them. The CDR3 DNA is TGTGCCAGCTCACCAGGGACTGGGGCTGAAGCTTTCTTT. Its translation is CASSPGTGAEAFF.

J is TRBJ2-7 and V is TRBV5-1, with 7 bases fitting TRBD2. V shed 3 bases and J 2 bases; nucleotides not matched to a gene: 11. CDR1 is SGHRS, CDR2 YFSETQ, per germline. CDR3 length equals 16 residues. The CDR3: CASSSTVWSGAYEQYF. The CDR3 DNA sequence: TGCGCCAGCAGCTCGACCGTTTGGAGCGGGGCCTACGAGCAGTACTTC.

The rearrangement uses TRBV19 and TRBJ2-2; 7 bases match TRBD2. There are 16 residues in the CDR3. Germline CDR1 is LNHDA and CDR2 is SQIVND (reference sequence). The junction had 6 bases not matched to a gene; V was cut back by 5 bases and J by 0 bases. The CDR3 DNA reads TGTGCCAGTAGTCTAATAGCGGGCGCGAACACCGGGGAGCTGTTTTTT. Residues: CASSLIAGANTGELFF. The full variable domain, rest sourced from reference TRBV19 and TRBJ2-2, is DGGITQSPKYLFRKEGQNVTLSCEQNLNHDAMYWYRQDPGQGLRLIYYSQIVNDFQKGDIAEGYSVSREKKESFPLTVTSAQKNPTAFYLCASSLIAGANTGELFFGEGSRLTVL.

The chain has TRBV9 and TRBJ2-5; TRBD2 agrees at 10 bases. CDR1 is SGDLS, CDR2 YYNGEE, per germline. Germline trimming cut 4 bases from V and 1 base from J; bases unmatched to any gene: 7. This CDR3 comprises 16 residues. CDR3 in DNA: TGTGCCAGCAGCCTTGCTAGCGGGAGCTTCCAAGAGACCCAGTACTTC. This encodes CASSLASGSFQETQYF.

The rearrangement joins TRBV5-1 to TRBJ1-5, with D possibly matching TRBD1 (5 bases). This CDR3 is 13 amino acids long. With 4 bases removed from V and 6 bases from J, the gap between germline ends came to 11 bases. Germline CDR1 SGHRS, CDR2 YFSETQ. In DNA form, the CDR3 reads TGCGCCAGCAGCGGGGACGGGGGTCAGCCCCAGCATTTT. Amino acids: CASSGDGGQPQHF.

This clone was counted between two and nine times. V is TRBV21-1 and J is TRBJ2-1; the table names TRBD2, a call not compared with the DNA. TRBV21-1 is flagged as a pseudogene. This CDR3 is 16 amino acids long. The CDR3 bases are TGTGCCAGGTTCCTTTTTGGAGCGGGAGTGTACAATGAGCAGTTCTTC. It encodes CARFLFGAGVYNEQFF.

This clone turned up a few times. This chain uses TRBV9 with TRBJ1-3, with D unresolved. Germline V CDR1 and CDR2: SGDLS, YYNGEE. The V end lost 2 bases, the J end lost 0 bases, and 9 bases lay between the germline ends. CDR3 size: 15 residues. CDR3 residues: CASSVTVSSGNTIYF. CDR3 DNA sequence: TGTGCCAGCAGCGTTACAGTAAGCTCTGGAAACACCATATATTTT.

CDR3 amino acids: CASRVREYSNQPQHF. For the CDR3, the DNA is TGTGCCAGCAGGGTGCGGGAGTATAGCAATCAGCCCCAGCATTTT. The rearrangement joins TRBV6-5 to TRBJ1-5, with D unclear. Germline loops: CDR1 MNHEY, CDR2 SVGAGI. Trimming pared 6 bases from V and 0 bases from J, leaving 12 bases between. There are 15 residues in the CDR3.

This clone showed up just once. This chain joins TRBV4-1 and TRBJ2-5, with unresolved D. Germline CDR1 MGHRA, CDR2 YSYEKL. The CDR3 has 15 residues. Trimming left V 0 bases short and J 0 bases short, with 8 bases between. CDR3 coding DNA: TGCGCCAGCAGCCAAGAGACACCGTACCAAGAGACCCAGTACTTC. Amino acid sequence: CASSQETPYQETQYF.

The chain couples TRBV18 to TRBJ1-2, with 8 bases that match TRBD1. Looked up from germline, CDR1 is KGHSH and CDR2 is LQKENI. The ends lost 1 base at V and 2 bases at J; junction bases unmatched: 3. The CDR3 is made up of 15 amino acids. The CDR3 spells CASSPRTGRNYGYTF. CDR3 nucleotide sequence: TGTGCCAGCTCACCACGGACAGGGAGGAACTATGGCTACACCTTC. The full variable domain, with the rest looked up from reference TRBV18 and TRBJ1-2, is NAGVMQNPRHLVRRRGQEARLRCSPMKGHSHVYWYRQLPEEGLKFMVYLQKENIIDESGMPKERFSAEFPKEGPSILRIQQVVRGDSAAYFCASSPRTGRNYGYTFGSGTRLTVV.